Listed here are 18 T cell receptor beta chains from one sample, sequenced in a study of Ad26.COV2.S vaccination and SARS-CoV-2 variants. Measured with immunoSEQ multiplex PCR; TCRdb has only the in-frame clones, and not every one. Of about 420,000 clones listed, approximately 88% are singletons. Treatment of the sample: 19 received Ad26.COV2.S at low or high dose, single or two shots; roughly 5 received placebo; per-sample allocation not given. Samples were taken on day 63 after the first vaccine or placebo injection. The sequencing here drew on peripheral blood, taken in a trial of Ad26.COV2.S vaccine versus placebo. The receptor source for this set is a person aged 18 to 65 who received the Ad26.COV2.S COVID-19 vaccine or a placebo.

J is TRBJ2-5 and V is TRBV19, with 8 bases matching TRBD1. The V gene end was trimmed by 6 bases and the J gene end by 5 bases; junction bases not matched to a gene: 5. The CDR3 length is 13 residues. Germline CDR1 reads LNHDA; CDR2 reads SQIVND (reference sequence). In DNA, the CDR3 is TGTGCCAGTAGCCCAGGGGGCTGGGAGACCCAGTACTTC. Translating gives CASSPGGWETQYF.

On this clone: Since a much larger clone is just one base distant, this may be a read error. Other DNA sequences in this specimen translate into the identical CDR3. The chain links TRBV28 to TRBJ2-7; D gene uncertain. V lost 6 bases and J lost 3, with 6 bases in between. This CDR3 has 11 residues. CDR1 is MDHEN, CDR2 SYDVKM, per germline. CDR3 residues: CASSTIYEQYF. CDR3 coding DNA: TGTGCCAGCAGCACTATCTACGAGCAGTACTTC.

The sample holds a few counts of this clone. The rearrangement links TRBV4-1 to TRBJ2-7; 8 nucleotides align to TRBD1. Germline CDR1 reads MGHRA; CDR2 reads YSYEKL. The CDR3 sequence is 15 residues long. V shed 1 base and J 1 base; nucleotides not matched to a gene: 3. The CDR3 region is CASSQGGQVSYEQYF. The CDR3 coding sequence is TGCGCCAGCAGCCAAGGGGGACAGGTATCCTACGAGCAGTACTTC.

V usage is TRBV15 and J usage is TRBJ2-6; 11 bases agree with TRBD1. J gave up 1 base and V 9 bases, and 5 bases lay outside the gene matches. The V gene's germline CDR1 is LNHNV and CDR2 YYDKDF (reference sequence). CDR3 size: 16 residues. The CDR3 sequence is CATRTGGASGANVLTF. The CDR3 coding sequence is TGTGCCACGAGGACAGGGGGCGCTTCTGGGGCCAACGTCCTGACTTTC.

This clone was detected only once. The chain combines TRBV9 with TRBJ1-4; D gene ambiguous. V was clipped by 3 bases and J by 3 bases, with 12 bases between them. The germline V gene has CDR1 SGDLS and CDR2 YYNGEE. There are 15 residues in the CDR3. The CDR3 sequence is CASSASWRPNEKLFF. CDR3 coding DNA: TGTGCCAGCAGCGCCTCATGGCGCCCTAATGAAAAACTGTTTTTT.

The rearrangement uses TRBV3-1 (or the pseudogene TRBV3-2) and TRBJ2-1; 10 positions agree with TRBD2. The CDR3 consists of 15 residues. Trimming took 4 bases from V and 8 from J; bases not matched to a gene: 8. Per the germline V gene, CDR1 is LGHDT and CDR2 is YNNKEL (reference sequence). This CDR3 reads CASSPVSSGGHEQFF. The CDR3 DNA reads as TGTGCCAGCAGCCCCGTTTCTAGCGGGGGCCATGAGCAGTTCTTC.

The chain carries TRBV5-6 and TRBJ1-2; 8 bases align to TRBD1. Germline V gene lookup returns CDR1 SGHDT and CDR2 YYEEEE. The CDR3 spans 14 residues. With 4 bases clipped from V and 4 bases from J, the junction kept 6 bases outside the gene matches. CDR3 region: CASSPDREFYGYTF. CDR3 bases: TGTGCCAGCAGCCCGGACAGGGAATTCTATGGCTACACCTTC.

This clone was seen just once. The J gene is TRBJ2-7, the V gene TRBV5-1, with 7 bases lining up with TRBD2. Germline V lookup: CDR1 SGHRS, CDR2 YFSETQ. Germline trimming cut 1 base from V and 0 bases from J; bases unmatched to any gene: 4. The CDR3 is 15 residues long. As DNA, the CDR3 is TGCGCCAGCAGCTTGACTTGGGGGGGCTCCTACGAGCAGTACTTC. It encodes CASSLTWGGSYEQYF.

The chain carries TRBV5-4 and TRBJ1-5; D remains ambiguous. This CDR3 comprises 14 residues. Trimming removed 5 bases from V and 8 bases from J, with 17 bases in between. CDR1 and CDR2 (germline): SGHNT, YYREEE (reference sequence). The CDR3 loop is CASRPAGRRKPQHF. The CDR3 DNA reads TGTGCCAGCAGGCCCGCCGGGCGTCGGAAGCCCCAGCATTTT.

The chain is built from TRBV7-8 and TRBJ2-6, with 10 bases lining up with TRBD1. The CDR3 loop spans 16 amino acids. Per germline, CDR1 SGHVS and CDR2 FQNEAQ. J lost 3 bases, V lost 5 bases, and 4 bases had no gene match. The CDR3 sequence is CASSATGGSGANVLTF. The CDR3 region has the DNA TGTGCCAGCAGCGCGACAGGGGGCAGTGGGGCCAACGTCCTGACTTTC.

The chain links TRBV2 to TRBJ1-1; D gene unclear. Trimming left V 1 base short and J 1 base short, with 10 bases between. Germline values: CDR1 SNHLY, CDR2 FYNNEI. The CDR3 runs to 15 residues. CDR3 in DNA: TGTGCCAGCAGTGAAGGAAGGGTATCGAACACTGAAGCTTTCTTT. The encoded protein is CASSEGRVSNTEAFF.

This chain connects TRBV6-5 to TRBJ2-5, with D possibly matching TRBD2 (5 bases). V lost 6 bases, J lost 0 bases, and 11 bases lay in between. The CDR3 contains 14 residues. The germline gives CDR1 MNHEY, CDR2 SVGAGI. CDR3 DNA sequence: TGTGCCAGCAGCCTAGCCCAGTACCAAGAGACCCAGTACTTC. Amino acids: CASSLAQYQETQYF.

As DNA, the CDR3 is TGTGCCAGCAGGGGGGACAGGTCCGGGGAGCTGTTTTTT. Its translation: CASRGDRSGELFF. The chain recombines TRBV7-2 with TRBJ2-2, with 8 bases that match TRBD1. The V and J ends lost 6 bases and 6 bases, in that order; junction bases with no gene match: 3. The CDR3 totals 13 residues. The germline V gene has CDR1 SGHTA and CDR2 FQGNSA.

The CDR3 protein is CASSLGPASNQPQHF. CDR3 bases: TGTGCCAGCAGCTTAGGTCCAGCGAGCAATCAGCCCCAGCATTTT. The chain uses TRBV7-6 and TRBJ1-5; D is ambiguous. This CDR3 has 15 amino acids. Per the germline V gene, CDR1 is SGHVS and CDR2 is FNYEAQ. Trimming cost V 1 base and J 1 base, with 8 bases left between them.

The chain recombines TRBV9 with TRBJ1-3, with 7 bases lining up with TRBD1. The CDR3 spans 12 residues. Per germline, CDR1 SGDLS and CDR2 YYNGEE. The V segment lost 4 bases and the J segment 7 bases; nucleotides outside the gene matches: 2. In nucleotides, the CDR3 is TGTGCCAGCAGCCCACAGGGGAACACCATATATTTT. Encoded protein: CASSPQGNTIYF.

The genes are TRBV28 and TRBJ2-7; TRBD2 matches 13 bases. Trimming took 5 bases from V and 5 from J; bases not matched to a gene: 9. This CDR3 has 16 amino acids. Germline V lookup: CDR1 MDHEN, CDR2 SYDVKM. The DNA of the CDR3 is TGTGCCAGCAGTGAACTAGCGGGGGGGCCCAGAAACGAGCAGTACTTC. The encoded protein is CASSELAGGPRNEQYF.

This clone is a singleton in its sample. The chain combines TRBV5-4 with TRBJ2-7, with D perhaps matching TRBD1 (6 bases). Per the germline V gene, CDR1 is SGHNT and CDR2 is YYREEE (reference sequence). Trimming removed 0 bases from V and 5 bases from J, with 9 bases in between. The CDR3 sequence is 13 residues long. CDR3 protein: CASSLDRVNEQYF. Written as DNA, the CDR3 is TGTGCCAGCAGCTTGGACAGGGTAAACGAGCAGTACTTC.

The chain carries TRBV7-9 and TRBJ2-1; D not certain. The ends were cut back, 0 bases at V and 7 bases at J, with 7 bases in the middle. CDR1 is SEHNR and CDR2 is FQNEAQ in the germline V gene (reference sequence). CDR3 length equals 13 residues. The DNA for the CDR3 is TGTGCCAGCAGCTTAGCCCTAGGGAATGAGCAGTTCTTC. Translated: CASSLALGNEQFF.